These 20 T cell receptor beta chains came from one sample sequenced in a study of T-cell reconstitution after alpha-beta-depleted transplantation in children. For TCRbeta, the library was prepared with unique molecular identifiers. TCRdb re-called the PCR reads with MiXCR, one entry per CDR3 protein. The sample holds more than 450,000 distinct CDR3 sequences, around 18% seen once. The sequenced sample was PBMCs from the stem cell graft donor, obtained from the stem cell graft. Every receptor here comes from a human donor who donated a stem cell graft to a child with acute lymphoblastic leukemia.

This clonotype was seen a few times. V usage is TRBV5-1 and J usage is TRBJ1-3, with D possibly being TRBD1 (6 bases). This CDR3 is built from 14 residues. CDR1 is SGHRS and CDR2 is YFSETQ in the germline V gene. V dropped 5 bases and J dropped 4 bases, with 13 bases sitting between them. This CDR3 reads CASRPTGTGNTIYF. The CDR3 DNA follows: TGCGCCAGCAGACCCACAGGGACAGGAAACACCATATATTTT.

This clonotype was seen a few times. CDR3 sequence reads: CASRFQGSREQYF. DNA for the CDR3: TGTGCCAGCCGATTTCAGGGGTCTAGGGAGCAGTACTTC. The chain joins TRBV27 to TRBJ2-7; the D gene is possibly TRBD1 (6 bases). Germline assignment: CDR1 MNHEY and CDR2 SMNVEV (reference sequence). V gave up 8 bases and J gave up 7 bases, with 18 bases separating them. The CDR3 is made up of 13 amino acids.

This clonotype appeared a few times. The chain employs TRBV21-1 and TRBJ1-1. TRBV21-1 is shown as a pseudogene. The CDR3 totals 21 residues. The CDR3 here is CASSKSEKATCSYLMNTEAFF. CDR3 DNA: TGTGCCAGCAGCAAAAGTGAGAAAGCTACCTGCAGCTATCTCATGAACACTGAAGCTTTCTTT.

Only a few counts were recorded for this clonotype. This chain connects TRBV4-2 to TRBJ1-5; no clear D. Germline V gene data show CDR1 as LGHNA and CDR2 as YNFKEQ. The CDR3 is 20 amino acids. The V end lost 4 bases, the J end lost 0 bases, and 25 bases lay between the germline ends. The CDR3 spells CASSLLTLHQAGNSNQPQHF. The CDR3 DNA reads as TGTGCCAGCAGCCTTCTTACTCTTCATCAGGCGGGAAATAGCAATCAGCCCCAGCATTTT.

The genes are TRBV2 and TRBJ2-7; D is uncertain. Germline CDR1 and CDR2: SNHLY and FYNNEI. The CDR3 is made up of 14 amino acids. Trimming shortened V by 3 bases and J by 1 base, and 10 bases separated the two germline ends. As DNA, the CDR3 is TGTGCCAGCAGTGACCCAGTTCCATCCTACGAGCAGTACTTC. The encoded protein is CASSDPVPSYEQYF.

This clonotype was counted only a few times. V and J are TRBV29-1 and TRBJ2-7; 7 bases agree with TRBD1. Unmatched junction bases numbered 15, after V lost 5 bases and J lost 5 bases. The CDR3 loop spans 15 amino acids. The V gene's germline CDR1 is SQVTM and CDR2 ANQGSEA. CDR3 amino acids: CSVRLPTGKNHEQYF. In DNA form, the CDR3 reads TGCAGCGTTCGGTTGCCGACAGGGAAAAATCACGAGCAGTACTTC.

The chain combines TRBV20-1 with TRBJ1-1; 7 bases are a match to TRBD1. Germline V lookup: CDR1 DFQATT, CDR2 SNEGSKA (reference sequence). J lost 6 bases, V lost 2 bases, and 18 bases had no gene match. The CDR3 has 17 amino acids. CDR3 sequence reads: CSARIWVGGAVGAEAFF. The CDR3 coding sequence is TGCAGTGCTAGAATCTGGGTAGGGGGCGCCGTAGGCGCTGAAGCTTTCTTT.

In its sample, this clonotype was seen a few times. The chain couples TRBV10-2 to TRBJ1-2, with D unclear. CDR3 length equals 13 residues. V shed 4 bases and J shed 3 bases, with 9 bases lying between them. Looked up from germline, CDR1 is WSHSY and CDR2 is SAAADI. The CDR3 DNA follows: TGCGCCAGCAGTGGTCAGAGTGACTATGGCTACACCTTC. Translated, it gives CASSGQSDYGYTF.

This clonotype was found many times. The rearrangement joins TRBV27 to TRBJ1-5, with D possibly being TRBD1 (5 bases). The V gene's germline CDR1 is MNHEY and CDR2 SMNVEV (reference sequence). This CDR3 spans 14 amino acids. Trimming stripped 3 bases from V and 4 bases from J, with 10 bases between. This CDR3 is CASSFIGGNQPQHF. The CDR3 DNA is TGTGCCAGCAGTTTTATCGGGGGTAATCAGCCCCAGCATTTT.

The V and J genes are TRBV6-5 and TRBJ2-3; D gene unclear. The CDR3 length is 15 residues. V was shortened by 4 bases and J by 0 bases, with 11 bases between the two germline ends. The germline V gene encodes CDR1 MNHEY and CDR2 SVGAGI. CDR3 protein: CASSSTDTSTDTQYF. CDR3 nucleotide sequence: TGTGCCAGCAGTTCGACTGATACTAGCACAGATACGCAGTATTTT.

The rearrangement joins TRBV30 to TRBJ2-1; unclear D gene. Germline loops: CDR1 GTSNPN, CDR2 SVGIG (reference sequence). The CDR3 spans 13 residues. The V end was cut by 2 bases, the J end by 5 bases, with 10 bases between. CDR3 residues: CAWSPSQNNEQFF. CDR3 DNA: TGTGCCTGGAGTCCAAGCCAGAACAATGAGCAGTTCTTC.

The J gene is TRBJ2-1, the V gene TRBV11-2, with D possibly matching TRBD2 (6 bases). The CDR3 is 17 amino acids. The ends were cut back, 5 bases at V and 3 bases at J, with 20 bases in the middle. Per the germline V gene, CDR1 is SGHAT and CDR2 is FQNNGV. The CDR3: CASSPGVGSRDYNEQFF. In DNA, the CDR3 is TGTGCCAGCAGCCCGGGGGTGGGTTCCCGGGACTACAATGAGCAGTTCTTC.

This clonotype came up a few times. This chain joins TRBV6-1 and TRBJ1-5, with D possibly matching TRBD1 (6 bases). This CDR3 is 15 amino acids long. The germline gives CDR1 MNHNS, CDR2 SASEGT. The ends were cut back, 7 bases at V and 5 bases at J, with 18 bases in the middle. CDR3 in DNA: TGTGCCAGCAAGAGGGGGACGGAAGTATATCAGCCCCAGCATTTT. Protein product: CASKRGTEVYQPQHF.

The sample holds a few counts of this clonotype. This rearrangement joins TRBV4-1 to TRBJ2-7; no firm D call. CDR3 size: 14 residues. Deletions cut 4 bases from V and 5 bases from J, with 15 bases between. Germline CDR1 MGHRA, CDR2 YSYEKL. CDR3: CASSRFGPRDEQYF. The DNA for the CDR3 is TGCGCCAGCAGCCGGTTCGGGCCTCGCGACGAGCAGTACTTC.

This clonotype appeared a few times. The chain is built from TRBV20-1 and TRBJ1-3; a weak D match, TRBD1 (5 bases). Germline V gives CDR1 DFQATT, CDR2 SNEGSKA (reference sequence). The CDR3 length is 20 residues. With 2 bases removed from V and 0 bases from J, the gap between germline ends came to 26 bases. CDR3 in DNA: TGCAGTGCTAGATTCCCCACCCGCACCAAACCTCAGGGCTCTGGAAACACCATATATTTT. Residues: CSARFPTRTKPQGSGNTIYF.

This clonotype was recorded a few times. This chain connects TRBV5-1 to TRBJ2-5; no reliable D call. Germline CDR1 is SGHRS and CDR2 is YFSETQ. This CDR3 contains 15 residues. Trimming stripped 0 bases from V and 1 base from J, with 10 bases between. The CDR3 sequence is CASSLAGILQETQYF. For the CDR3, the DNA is TGCGCCAGCAGCTTGGCGGGTATCCTCCAAGAGACCCAGTACTTC.

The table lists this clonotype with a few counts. CDR3 residues: CSVSRGGLYEQYF. As DNA, the CDR3 is TGCAGCGTTTCTAGGGGGGGCCTCTACGAGCAGTACTTC. This sequence joins TRBV29-1 and TRBJ2-7; maybe TRBD2 (7 bases). Trimming took off 5 bases at V and 3 bases at J, with 14 bases between the two ends. From germline, CDR1 is SQVTM and CDR2 ANQGSEA. This CDR3 contains 13 residues.

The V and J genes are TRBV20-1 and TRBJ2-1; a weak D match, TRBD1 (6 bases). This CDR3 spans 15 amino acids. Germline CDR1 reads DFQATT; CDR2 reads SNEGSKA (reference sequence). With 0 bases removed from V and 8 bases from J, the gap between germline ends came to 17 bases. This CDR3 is CSARDPNRVAYEQFF. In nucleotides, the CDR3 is TGCAGTGCTAGAGACCCCAACAGGGTAGCGTATGAGCAGTTCTTC.

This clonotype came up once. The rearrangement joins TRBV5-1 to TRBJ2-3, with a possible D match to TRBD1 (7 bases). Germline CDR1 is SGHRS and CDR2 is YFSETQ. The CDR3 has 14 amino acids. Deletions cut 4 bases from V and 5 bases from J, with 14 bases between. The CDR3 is CASSLPQGGDTQYF. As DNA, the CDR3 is TGCGCCAGCAGCCTCCCGCAGGGGGGAGATACGCAGTATTTT.

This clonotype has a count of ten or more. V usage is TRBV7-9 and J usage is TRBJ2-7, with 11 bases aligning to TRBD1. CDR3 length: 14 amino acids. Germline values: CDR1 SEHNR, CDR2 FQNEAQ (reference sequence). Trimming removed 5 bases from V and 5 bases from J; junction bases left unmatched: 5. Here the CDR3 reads CASSGGQGADEQYF. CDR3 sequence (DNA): TGTGCCAGCAGCGGAGGACAGGGGGCCGACGAGCAGTACTTC.